This T cell receptor beta chain was recorded in a study of blood T cells in healthy people across ages (dated by TCRdb to about 2015). About the full investigation: In model experiments, template switching captured roughly one uniquely barcoded TCR beta cDNA molecule for every two T cells. For two donors (one aged 18 to 29 and one aged 80 or older), the study analyzed two additional independent replicas of 1 million unique cDNA reads from the same blood draw. Age-related changes in TCR beta repertoire diversity were measured in the study by deep sequencing normalized with unique cDNA molecular identifiers. Donors were grouped into four age groups: young (average 16 years), middle-aged (over 35), aged (around 56) and long-lived (approximately 78). To avoid experimental bias, donors of different ages were spread randomly across the sequencing lanes. Findings and caveats that apply to the study as a whole: The long-lived group showed more naive CD4+ T cells, fewer expanded clones and increased TCR diversity than the aged group, suggesting age selection. Estimates of total diversity based on one million sequenced T cells were considered lower bounds and underestimates. Observed TCR beta diversity per million T cells fell roughly linearly with age, and a significant reduction was already apparent by age roughly 40. Observed TCR beta diversity correlated strongly with the percentage of naive T cells measured by flow cytometry. Because the CMV infection status of the donors was unknown, age-related changes in expanded clonotypes may potentially have been confounded. Since profiling was done on bulk unsorted PBMCs, naive and antigen-experienced compartments could not be conclusively compared.

This clonotype came up once. Its antigen is unknown. Base quality data are lacking; no much larger clone is found one base away. Support from one read is weak. The donors were around 39 Caucasian individuals from Russia, aged roughly 6 to 100 years, who were systemically healthy. Around 10 milliliters of peripheral blood were collected from each donor into EDTA-treated Vacutainer tubes. Ficoll-Paque density-gradient centrifugation was used to isolate PBMCs, with at least 7 million per sample. Total RNA was extracted from PBMCs with Trizol reagent, with at least 6 micrograms obtained per sample. For every donor, flow cytometry on a PBMC aliquot measured the percentage of naive CD45RAhigh/CD27high T cells. Taken from cysteine to phenylalanine, the CDR3 has 14 residues. The kept DNA is CDR3 alone, 42 bases in frame from the first base. V is pared back by 7 bases and J by 0 bases, with 10 bases lying between the germline termini. Per the germline V gene, WSHSY is the CDR1 and SAAADI is the CDR2.

The library was produced with 5' RACE. Instrument used: Illumina HiSeq 2500. A second roughly 7 to 11 cycle PCR used a sample-barcoded 5' primer and a J-beta primer mix. A template-switch 5' adaptor carrying 12 random nucleotides introduced a unique molecular identifier onto each TCR beta cDNA molecule. Each sample yielded at least 2.5 million CDR3-containing paired-end reads. First-strand cDNA was synthesized from all RNA with the Mint cDNA synthesis kit, primed by a TRBC-specific oligonucleotide. All cDNA was treated with uracil-DNA glycosylase and then went through a first 18-cycle PCR with the universal primers M1SS and BC2_uni_R. The authors processed their data as follows. Normalization of each sample was performed by random selection of 1 million high-quality reads, each carrying a distinct molecular identifier. Instead of being binned into consensus sequences, reads that shared molecular identifiers were thrown out. MiTCR, set to a Q25 quality threshold and the strictest error-elimination algorithm, was used for CDR3 identification, clonotype clustering and error correction. Lower-bound total TCR beta diversity was estimated with a nonparametric unseen species model using Euler transformation. The public reads were reanalyzed by TCRdb: fastp trimming at Q25, MiXCR alignment, in-frame beta chains only. Each CDR3 protein gets just one entry, which takes the most common genes and DNA from the rows behind it. The V and J calls and clone size are TCRdb's, not the authors'. The sample records 650,000 to 1,000,000 distinct CDR3 sequences, 36% of which are singletons. Around 13% of the sample lies in the top ten.

The chain couples TRBV10-2 to TRBJ2-1, with the D gene tentatively TRBD1 or TRBD2, based on 5 matching bases in each. Sequencing was done on a sample of blood. The receptor was isolated from a man younger than 35 in good health. The sequenced DNA: TGCGCCAGCATCGGGACCGCCTCCTACAATGAGCAGTTCTTC. Translated, this is CASIGTASYNEQFF.